This T cell receptor (beta chain) was captured by sequencing in a study of control samples from healthy donors and cancer patients. CDR3 length equals 16 residues. The trim removed 6 bases at V and 7 bases at J, leaving 12 bases unmatched. The germline CDR1 and CDR2 sequences are MNHEY and SMNVEV (reference sequence). Only in-frame clones appear in the TCRdb table, and some are missing; sequencing was by immunoSEQ multiplex PCR. The sample lists 100,000 to 150,000 clones, 85% to 90% occurring once. The V call is TRBV27, the J call TRBJ1-6; 7 bases map to TRBD1. This clonotype originated in a man between 25 and 39 years old in good health. The sequenced sample was blood. The DNA for the CDR3 is TGTGCCAGCAGGGGGACAGCCGAACGACCAAATTCACCCCTCCACTTT. Translated, it gives CASRGTAERPNSPLHF.